This TCR beta chain was sequenced in a study of identical twins. Germline CDR1 ENHRY, CDR2 SYGVKD. The CDR3 runs 15 residues. J gave up 2 bases and V 6 bases, and 9 bases lay outside the gene matches. TCRdb reanalysed the 5' RACE reads using MiXCR and keeps one entry per CDR3 protein. The sample carries about 240,000 distinct CDR3 sequences, roughly 13% recorded once. This clonotype was found many times. These data were also reused for a study on yellow fever vaccine responses in identical twins.

The TCR sequence derives from a woman under 30 in good health. Sequenced: memory (CD45RO+) T cells sorted from blood. This chain links TRBV10-3 with TRBJ2-7, with 8 bases lining up with TRBD1. The DNA for the CDR3 is TGTGCCATCAGCCGCGGACAGGGCACGACCTACGAGCAGTACTTC. This translates into CAISRGQGTTYEQYF.